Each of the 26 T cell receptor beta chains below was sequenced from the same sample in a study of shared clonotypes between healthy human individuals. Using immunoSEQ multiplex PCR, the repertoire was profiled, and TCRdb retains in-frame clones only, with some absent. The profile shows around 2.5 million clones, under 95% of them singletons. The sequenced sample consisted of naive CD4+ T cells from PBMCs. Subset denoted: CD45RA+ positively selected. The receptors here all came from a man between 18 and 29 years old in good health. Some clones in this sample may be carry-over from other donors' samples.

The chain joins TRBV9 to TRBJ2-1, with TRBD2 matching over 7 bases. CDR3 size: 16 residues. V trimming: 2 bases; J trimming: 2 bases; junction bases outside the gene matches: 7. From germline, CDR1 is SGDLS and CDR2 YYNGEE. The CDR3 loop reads CASSVRTSAAYNEQFF. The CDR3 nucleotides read TGTGCCAGCAGCGTTCGAACTAGCGCGGCCTACAATGAGCAGTTCTTC.

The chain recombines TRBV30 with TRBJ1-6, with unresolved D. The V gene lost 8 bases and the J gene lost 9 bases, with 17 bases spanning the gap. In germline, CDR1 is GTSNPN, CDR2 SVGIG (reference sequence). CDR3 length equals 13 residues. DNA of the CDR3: TGTGCCACCACCGGTCAGCTTCTTTCACCCCTCCACTTT. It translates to CATTGQLLSPLHF.

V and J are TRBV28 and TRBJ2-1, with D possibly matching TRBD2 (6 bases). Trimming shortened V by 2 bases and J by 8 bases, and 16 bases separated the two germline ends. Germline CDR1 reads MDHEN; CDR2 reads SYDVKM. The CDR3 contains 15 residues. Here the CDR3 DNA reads TGTGCCAGCAGTTTAAGGCGGAGGGCCTCCGATGAGCAGTTCTTC. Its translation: CASSLRRRASDEQFF.

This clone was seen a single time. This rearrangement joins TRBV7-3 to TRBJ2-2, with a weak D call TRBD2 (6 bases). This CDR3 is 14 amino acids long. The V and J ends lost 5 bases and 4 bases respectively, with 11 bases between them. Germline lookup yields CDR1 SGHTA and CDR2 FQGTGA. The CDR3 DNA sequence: TGTGCCAGCAGCCCCCAAGCGGGCACCGGGGAGCTGTTTTTT. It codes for CASSPQAGTGELFF.

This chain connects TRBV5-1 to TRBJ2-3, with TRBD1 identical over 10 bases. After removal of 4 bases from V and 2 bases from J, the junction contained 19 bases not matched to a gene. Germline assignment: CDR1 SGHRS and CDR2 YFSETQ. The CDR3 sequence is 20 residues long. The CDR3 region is CASSHTKTPGQGPNTDTQYF. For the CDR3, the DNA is TGCGCCAGCAGCCACACTAAAACACCGGGACAGGGGCCTAACACAGATACGCAGTATTTT.

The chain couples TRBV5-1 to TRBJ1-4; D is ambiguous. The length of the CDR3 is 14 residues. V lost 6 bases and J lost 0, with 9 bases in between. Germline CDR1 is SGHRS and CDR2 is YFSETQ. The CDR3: CASNDGTTNEKLFF. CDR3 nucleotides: TGCGCCAGCAACGACGGGACAACTAATGAAAAACTGTTTTTT.

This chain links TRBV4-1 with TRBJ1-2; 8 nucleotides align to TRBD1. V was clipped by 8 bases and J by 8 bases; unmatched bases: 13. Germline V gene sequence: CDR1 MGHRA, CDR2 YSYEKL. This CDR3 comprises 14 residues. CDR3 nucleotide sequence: TGCGCCAGCGGCTCCGGGACAGGCTTGCTAGGCTACACCTTC. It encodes CASGSGTGLLGYTF.

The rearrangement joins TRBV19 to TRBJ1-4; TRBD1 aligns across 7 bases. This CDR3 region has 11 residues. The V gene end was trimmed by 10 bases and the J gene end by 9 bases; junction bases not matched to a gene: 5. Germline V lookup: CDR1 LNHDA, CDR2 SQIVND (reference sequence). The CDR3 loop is CATAGQQKLFF. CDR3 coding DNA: TGTGCCACCGCGGGACAGCAAAAACTGTTTTTT.

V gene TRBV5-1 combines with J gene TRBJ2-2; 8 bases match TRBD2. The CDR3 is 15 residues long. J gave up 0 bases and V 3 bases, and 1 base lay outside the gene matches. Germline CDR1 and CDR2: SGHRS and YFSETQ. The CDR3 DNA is TGCGCCAGCAGCTATAGCGGGGCGAACACCGGGGAGCTGTTTTTT. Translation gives CASSYSGANTGELFF.

CDR3 sequence: CASSKIAGPYSYNEQFF. CDR3 bases: TGTGCCAGCAGTAAAATAGCGGGACCTTACTCCTACAATGAGCAGTTCTTC. The genes are TRBV7-9 and TRBJ2-1; 8 bases are shared with TRBD2. The trim removed 6 bases at V and 0 bases at J, leaving 10 bases unmatched. This CDR3 region has 17 residues. Germline V lookup: CDR1 SEHNR, CDR2 FQNEAQ (reference sequence).

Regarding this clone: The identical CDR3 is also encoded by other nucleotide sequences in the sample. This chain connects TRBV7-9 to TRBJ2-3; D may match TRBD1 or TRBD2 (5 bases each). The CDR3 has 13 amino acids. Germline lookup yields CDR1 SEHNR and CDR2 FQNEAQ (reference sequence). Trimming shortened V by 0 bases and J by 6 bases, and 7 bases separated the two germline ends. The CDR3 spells CASSLAGEDTQYF. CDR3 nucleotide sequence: TGTGCCAGCAGCTTAGCGGGGGAGGATACGCAGTATTTT.

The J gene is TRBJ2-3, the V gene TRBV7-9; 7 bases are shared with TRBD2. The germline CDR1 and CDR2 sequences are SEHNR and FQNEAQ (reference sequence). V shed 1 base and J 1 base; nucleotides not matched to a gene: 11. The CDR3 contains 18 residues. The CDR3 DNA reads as TGTGCCAGCAGCTTAGAAGTCTACGCGGGAGACCGCACAGATACGCAGTATTTT. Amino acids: CASSLEVYAGDRTDTQYF.

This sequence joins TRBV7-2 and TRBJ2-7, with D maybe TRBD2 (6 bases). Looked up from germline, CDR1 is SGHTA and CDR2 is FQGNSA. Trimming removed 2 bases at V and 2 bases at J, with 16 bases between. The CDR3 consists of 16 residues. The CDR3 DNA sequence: TGTGCCAGCAGCTTAAGGATCGGGAGTCCTACCTACGAGCAGTACTTC. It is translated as CASSLRIGSPTYEQYF.

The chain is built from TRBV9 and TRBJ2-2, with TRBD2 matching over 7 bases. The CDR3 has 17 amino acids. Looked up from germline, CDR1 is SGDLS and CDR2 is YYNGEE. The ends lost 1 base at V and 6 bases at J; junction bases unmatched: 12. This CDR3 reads CASSVTVRTGGPGELFF. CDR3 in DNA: TGTGCCAGCAGCGTAACGGTAAGGACGGGAGGCCCCGGGGAGCTGTTTTTT.

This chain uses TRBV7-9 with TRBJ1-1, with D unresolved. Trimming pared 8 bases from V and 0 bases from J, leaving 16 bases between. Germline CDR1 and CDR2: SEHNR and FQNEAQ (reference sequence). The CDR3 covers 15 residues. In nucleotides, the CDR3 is TGTGCCAGCTCTGAGGGCAGCTTAATGAACACTGAAGCTTTCTTT. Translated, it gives CASSEGSLMNTEAFF.

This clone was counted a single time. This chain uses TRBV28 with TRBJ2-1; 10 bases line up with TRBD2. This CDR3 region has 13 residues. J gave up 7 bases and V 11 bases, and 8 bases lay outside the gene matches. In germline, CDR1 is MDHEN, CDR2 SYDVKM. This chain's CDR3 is CAGKAGGANEQFF. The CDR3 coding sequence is TGTGCCGGAAAAGCGGGAGGGGCAAATGAGCAGTTCTTC. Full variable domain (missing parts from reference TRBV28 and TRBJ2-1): DVKVTQSSRYLVKRTGEKVFLECVQDMDHENMFWYRQDPGLGLRLIYFSYDVKMKEKGDIPEGYSVSREKKERFSLILESASTNQTSMYLCAGKAGGANEQFFGPGTRLTVL.

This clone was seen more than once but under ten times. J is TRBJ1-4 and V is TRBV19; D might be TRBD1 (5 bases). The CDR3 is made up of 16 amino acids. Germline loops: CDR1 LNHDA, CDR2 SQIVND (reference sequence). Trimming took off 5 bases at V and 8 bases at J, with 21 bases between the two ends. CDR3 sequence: CASSFSSTTRGEKLFF. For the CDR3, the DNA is TGTGCCAGTAGTTTCTCAAGTACCACTAGGGGAGAAAAACTGTTTTTT.

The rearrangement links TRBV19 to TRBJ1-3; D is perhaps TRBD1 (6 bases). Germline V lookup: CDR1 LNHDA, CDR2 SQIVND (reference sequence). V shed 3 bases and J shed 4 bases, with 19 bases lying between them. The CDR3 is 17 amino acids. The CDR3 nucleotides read TGTGCCAGTAGTATGCCGGGGCCGGGGGCGTCCGGAAACACCATATATTTT. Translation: CASSMPGPGASGNTIYF.

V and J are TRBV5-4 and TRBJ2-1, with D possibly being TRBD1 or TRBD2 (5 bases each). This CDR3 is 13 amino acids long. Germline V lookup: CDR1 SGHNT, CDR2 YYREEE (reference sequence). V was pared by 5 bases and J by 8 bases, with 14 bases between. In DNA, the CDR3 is TGTGCCAGCAGAGTGTGGGGGTCTCATGAGCAGTTCTTC. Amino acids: CASRVWGSHEQFF. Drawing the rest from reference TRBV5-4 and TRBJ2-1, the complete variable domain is ETGVTQSPTHLIKTRGQQVTLRCSSQSGHNTVSWYQQALGQGPQFIFQYYREEENGRGNFPPRFSGLQFPNYSSELNVNALELDDSALYLCASRVWGSHEQFFGPGTRLTVL.

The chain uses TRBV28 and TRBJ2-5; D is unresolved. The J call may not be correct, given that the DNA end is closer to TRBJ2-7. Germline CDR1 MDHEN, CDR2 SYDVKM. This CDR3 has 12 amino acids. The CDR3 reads CASSVGRYEQYF. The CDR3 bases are TGTGCCAGCAGCGTCGGGCGTTACGAGCAGTACTTC.

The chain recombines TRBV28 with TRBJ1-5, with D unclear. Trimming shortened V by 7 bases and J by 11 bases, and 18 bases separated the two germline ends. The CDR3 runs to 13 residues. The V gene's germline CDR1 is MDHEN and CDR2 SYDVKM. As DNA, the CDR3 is TGTGCCAGCATCCGGGCCTCCGGGGTGGCCCAGCATTTT. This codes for CASIRASGVAQHF.

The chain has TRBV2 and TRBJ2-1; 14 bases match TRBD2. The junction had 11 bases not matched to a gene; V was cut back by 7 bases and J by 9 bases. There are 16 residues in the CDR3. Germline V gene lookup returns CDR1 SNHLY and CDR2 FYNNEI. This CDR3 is CASTRGTSGSRGEQFF. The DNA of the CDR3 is TGTGCCAGCACCAGGGGGACTAGCGGGAGTAGGGGTGAGCAGTTCTTC.

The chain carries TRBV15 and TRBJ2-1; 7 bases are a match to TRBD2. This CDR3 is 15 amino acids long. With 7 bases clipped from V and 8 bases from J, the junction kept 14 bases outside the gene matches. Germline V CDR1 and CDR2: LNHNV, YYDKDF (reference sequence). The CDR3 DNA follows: TGTGCCACCACCCGGGGGAGGCTAGCGGACCATGAGCAGTTCTTC. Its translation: CATTRGRLADHEQFF. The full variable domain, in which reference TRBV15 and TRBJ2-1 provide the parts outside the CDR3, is DAMVIQNPRYQVTQFGKPVTLSCSQTLNHNVMYWYQQKSSQAPKLLFHYYDKDFNNEADTPDNFQSRRPNTSFCFLDIRSPGLGDTAMYLCATTRGRLADHEQFFGPGTRLTVL.

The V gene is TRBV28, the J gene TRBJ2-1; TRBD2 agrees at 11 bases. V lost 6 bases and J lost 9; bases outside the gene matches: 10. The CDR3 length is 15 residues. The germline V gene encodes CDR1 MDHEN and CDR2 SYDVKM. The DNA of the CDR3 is TGTGCCAGCAGATACTCTAGCGGGAGGCCTATTGAGCAGTTCTTC. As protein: CASRYSSGRPIEQFF.

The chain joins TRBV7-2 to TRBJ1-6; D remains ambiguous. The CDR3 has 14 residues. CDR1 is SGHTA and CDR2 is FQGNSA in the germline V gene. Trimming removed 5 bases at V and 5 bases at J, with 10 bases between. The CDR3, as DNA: TGTGCCAGCAGCGTTAGCTGGGATAATTCACCCCTCCACTTT. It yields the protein CASSVSWDNSPLHF.

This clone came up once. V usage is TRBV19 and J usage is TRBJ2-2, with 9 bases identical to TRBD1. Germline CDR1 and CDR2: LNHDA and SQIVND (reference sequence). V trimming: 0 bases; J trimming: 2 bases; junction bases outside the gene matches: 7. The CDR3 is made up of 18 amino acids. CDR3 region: CASSIDPRDRANTGELFF. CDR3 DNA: TGTGCCAGTAGTATAGATCCCCGGGACAGGGCTAACACCGGGGAGCTGTTTTTT.